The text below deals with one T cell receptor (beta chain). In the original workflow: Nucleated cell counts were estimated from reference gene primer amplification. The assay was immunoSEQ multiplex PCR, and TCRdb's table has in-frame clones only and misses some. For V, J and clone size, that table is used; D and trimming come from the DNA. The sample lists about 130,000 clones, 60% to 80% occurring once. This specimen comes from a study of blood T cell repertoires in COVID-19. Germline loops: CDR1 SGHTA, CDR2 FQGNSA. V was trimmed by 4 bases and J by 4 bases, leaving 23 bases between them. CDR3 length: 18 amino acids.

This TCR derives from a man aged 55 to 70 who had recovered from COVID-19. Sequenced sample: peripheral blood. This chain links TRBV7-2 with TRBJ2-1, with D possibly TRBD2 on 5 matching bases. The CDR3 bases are TGTGCCAGCAGCTCCCCCCACGGGGAGCGACGTCTTTACAATGAGCAGTTCTTC. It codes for CASSSPHGERRLYNEQFF.